What follows are 20 T cell receptor beta chains derived from one specimen sequenced in a study of T cell clusters in autoimmune cytopenias (dated by TCRdb to the late 2010s). The listed sequencing device is Illumina MiSeq. Multiplex PCR with a touch-down protocol amplified TRB rearrangements, with the TRB-A and TRB-B primer pools combined in a single tube. Following TCRdb reprocessing, every CDR3 protein sequence forms one entry, and DNA is not provided. The sample table gives about 8,400 distinct CDR3 sequences. The leading ten clones occupy 20% to 25% of the sample. Per sample, approximately 250 ng of peripheral blood genomic DNA, 35,000 to 40,000 genome equivalents, was used for TRB amplification. The sequenced sample was peripheral blood. These receptors all stem from a human donor with an autoimmune cytopenia or autoimmune hepatitis (not recorded which).

The J gene is TRBJ1-1, the V gene TRBV20-1; without DNA, the TCRdb call of TRBD1 cannot be checked. CDR1 DFQATT and CDR2 SNEGSKA come from the germline V gene (reference sequence). CDR3 length: 15 amino acids. CDR3: CSARVGRDTNTEAFF.

The chain couples TRBV20-1 to TRBJ1-2. The CDR3 has 14 amino acids. Germline lookup yields CDR1 DFQATT and CDR2 SNEGSKA (reference sequence). CDR3 residues: CSAREITSNYGYTF.

The V and J genes are TRBV25-1 and TRBJ1-4; the D call of TRBD1 rests on TCRdb alone, since no DNA is present to check it. The germline V gene encodes CDR1 MGHDK and CDR2 SYGVNS. The CDR3 covers 15 residues. The CDR3 region is CASRPTTGYNEKLFF. The full variable domain, in which reference TRBV25-1 and TRBJ1-4 provide the parts outside the CDR3, is EADIYQTPRYLVIGTGKKITLECSQTMGHDKMYWYQQDPGMELHLIHYSYGVNSTEKGDLSSESTVSRIRTEHFPLTLESARPSHTSQYLCASRPTTGYNEKLFFGSGTQLSVL.

The CDR3 loop is CASSRDRSTNEKLFF. The chain links TRBV12-3 or TRBV12-4 to TRBJ1-4; TCRdb gives TRBD1 as the D gene, but with no DNA this cannot be confirmed. CDR3 length equals 15 residues.

J is TRBJ1-6 and V is TRBV12-3 or TRBV12-4; TCRdb reports TRBD1, a call that lacks DNA to check it against. This CDR3 is built from 14 residues. Here the CDR3 reads CASSFRGYNSPLHF.

The genes are TRBV18 and TRBJ2-7; TCRdb indicates TRBD1, and absent DNA this call remains unverified. This CDR3 has 13 residues. From germline, CDR1 is KGHSH and CDR2 LQKENI. The CDR3 region is CASRTGIFYEQYF.

The V and J genes are TRBV5-1 and TRBJ1-6; TCRdb names TRBD1, which stays unverified in the absence of DNA. The CDR3 runs 16 residues. Germline CDR1 and CDR2: SGHRS and YFSETQ. The CDR3 loop is CASSGTGDSYNSPLHF.

The rearrangement uses TRBV19 and TRBJ1-1; the TCRdb D gene call, TRBD1, has no DNA to confirm it. The CDR3 runs 17 residues. Germline V gene data show CDR1 as LNHDA and CDR2 as SQIVND (reference sequence). This chain's CDR3 is CASSVRQGSRVNTEAFF.

The V and J genes are TRBV11-2 and TRBJ2-7; without DNA, the TCRdb call of TRBD1 cannot be checked. The CDR3 sequence is 15 residues long. From germline, CDR1 is SGHAT and CDR2 FQNNGV. The CDR3 spells CASRRNDRGPYEQYF.

The chain carries TRBV5-1 and TRBJ2-7; no DNA is available, so the TRBD1 call from TCRdb remains unchecked. This CDR3 has 14 residues. Germline CDR1 SGHRS, CDR2 YFSETQ. CDR3 in amino acids: CASSSTGGSYEQYF.

This clonotype shows up as medium-sized by frequency. The CDR3 region is CASSRTGDGYTF. The chain joins TRBV27 to TRBJ1-2; absent DNA, TCRdb's TRBD1 call cannot be checked. There are 12 residues in the CDR3. Germline lookup yields CDR1 MNHEY and CDR2 SMNVEV (reference sequence).

The chain is built from TRBV11-2 and TRBJ1-1. The V gene's germline CDR1 is SGHAT and CDR2 FQNNGV. CDR3 size: 14 residues. The CDR3 region is CASSLGGGNTEAFF.

The chain carries TRBV9 and TRBJ1-2. The germline gives CDR1 SGDLS, CDR2 YYNGEE. The CDR3 runs to 12 residues. CDR3: CASSVAAYGYTF.

By frequency, this clonotype is medium-sized (0.01 to 0.1%). The V call is TRBV6-5, the J call TRBJ1-1. Germline V CDR1 and CDR2: MNHEY, SVGAGI. This CDR3 is 14 amino acids long. This CDR3 reads CASSAVGMNTEAFF.

The chain carries TRBV6-1 and TRBJ1-1; without DNA, the TCRdb call of TRBD1 cannot be checked. CDR1 and CDR2 (germline): MNHNS, SASEGT. The CDR3 has 15 amino acids. The CDR3 here is CASRQGQLPNTEAFF.

The chain has TRBV18 and TRBJ2-6. Germline V CDR1 and CDR2: KGHSH, LQKENI. CDR3 length: 17 residues. CDR3 sequence reads: CASSHQGASSGANVLTF.

Judged by frequency, this clonotype is medium-sized. This chain links TRBV6-5 with TRBJ1-2. This CDR3 has 13 amino acids. Germline V gene sequence: CDR1 MNHEY, CDR2 SVGAGI. The CDR3 loop is CASSYSVNYGYTF.

This clonotype is deemed medium-sized by its frequency. This sequence joins TRBV27 and TRBJ2-7; TCRdb indicates TRBD1, and absent DNA this call remains unverified. Germline CDR1 and CDR2: MNHEY and SMNVEV (reference sequence). The CDR3 covers 16 residues. The CDR3: CASSAIDRQSSYEQYF.

The V call is TRBV7-9, the J call TRBJ1-2; TCRdb lists TRBD1, though no DNA is available to test this call. The CDR3 is 14 amino acids. The germline V gene has CDR1 SEHNR and CDR2 FQNEAQ (reference sequence). The CDR3 sequence: CASSLGRAGYGYTF.

The chain employs TRBV11-2 and TRBJ1-1; without DNA, the TCRdb call of TRBD1 cannot be checked. There are 13 residues in the CDR3. From germline, CDR1 is SGHAT and CDR2 FQNNGV. This CDR3 reads CASSKDRDAEAFF. The whole variable domain, filled in from reference TRBV11-2 and TRBJ1-1, reads EAGVAQSPRYKIIEKRQSVAFWCNPISGHATLYWYQQILGQGPKLLIQFQNNGVVDDSQLPKDRFSAERLKGVDSTLKIQPAKLEDSAVYLCASSKDRDAEAFFGQGTRLTVV.